A single sample gave rise to the 20 T cell receptor beta chains below, sequenced in a study of post-analysis software for immune sequencing data (dated by TCRdb to between 2014 and 2017). Summary of the overall study and its limitations: A handful of TRBV segments, including TRBV5-6, TRBV5-1 and TRBV20-1, were significantly more frequent in patients than controls.

Library creation used PCR. The sequencer listed for this sample is Illumina HiSeq 2500. To reduce PCR and sequencing biases, unique molecular identifiers were built into the TCR beta cDNA libraries. TCRdb handled the public reads itself, with Q25 trimming in fastp and clone calling in MiXCR, and kept productive beta chains. Every CDR3 protein is listed once, alongside the most common genes and DNA of its rows. Within this sample are about 430,000 distinct CDR3 sequences, with 30% to 45% of them counted one time only. The biggest ten clones account for 6.5% to 8% of the sample. Their target antigens are unknown. Sequenced material: blood. The receptor source for this set is a girl aged 2 to 9 with multiple sclerosis.

For the CDR3, the DNA is TGCAGCGTTGTACTCGGAGACAGCACAGATACGCAGTATTTT. Protein sequence: CSVVLGDSTDTQYF. The chain has TRBV29-1 and TRBJ2-3; no definite D call. CDR3 length: 14 residues. V lost 4 bases and J lost 0, with 11 bases in between. CDR1 and CDR2 (germline): SQVTM, ANQGSEA.

The chain carries TRBV28 and TRBJ1-4, with a tentative D call TRBD1 (6 bases). From germline, CDR1 is MDHEN and CDR2 SYDVKM. CDR3 length: 15 amino acids. V was shortened by 0 bases and J by 9 bases, with 14 bases between the two germline ends. CDR3: CASSLWDRSRKKLFF. The CDR3, as DNA: TGTGCCAGCAGTTTATGGGACAGATCCAGGAAAAAACTGTTTTTT.

The genes are TRBV7-2 and TRBJ2-7; tentative D call: TRBD2 (6 bases). This CDR3 has 16 amino acids. CDR1 is SGHTA and CDR2 is FQGNSA in the germline V gene. V was shortened by 1 base and J by 2 bases, with 15 bases between the two germline ends. The CDR3 is CASSLEAVEGTYEQYF. CDR3 in DNA: TGTGCCAGCAGCTTAGAAGCAGTGGAGGGCACCTACGAGCAGTACTTC.

The rearrangement uses TRBV6-5 and TRBJ2-6, with TRBD1 as a possible D gene (6 bases). This CDR3 has 13 amino acids. Germline V gene sequence: CDR1 MNHEY, CDR2 SVGAGI. Trimming left V 4 bases short and J 14 bases short, with 15 bases between. The DNA for the CDR3 is TGTGCCAGCAGTTCGGACAGCTCTGTTCTCCTGACTTTC. This translates into CASSSDSSVLLTF.

In DNA, the CDR3 is TGCGCCAGCAGCTACTGGACAGGGCTCTCCTACGAGCAGTACTTC. As protein: CASSYWTGLSYEQYF. J is TRBJ2-7 and V is TRBV5-1, with 8 bases fitting TRBD1. Germline-derived CDR1 and CDR2 are SGHRS and YFSETQ. CDR3 length: 15 amino acids. J was trimmed by 0 bases and V by 3 bases; bases with no gene match: 5.

On this clonotype: One junction end does not reproduce the germline sequence, and a read error may be involved. The chain employs TRBV7-7 and TRBJ2-1; 16 bases are shared with TRBD2. CDR1 and CDR2 (germline): SSHAT, FNYEAQ (reference sequence). The length of the CDR3 is 17 residues. CDR3 DNA sequence: TGTGCTAGCAGCTTATCCTCAGGGACTAGCGGGAGGGGCGAGCAGTTCTTC. It specifies CASSLSSGTSGRGEQFF.

The chain employs TRBV28 and TRBJ2-7; 7 nucleotides align to TRBD1. The V and J ends lost 7 bases and 3 bases, in that order; junction bases with no gene match: 12. The CDR3 sequence is 15 residues long. CDR1 and CDR2 from the germline V gene are MDHEN and SYDVKM. The CDR3: CASISTGTDFYEQYF. The CDR3 DNA follows: TGTGCCAGCATCTCGACCGGGACAGATTTCTACGAGCAGTACTTC.

The V call is TRBV6-5, the J call TRBJ1-3, with D possibly matching TRBD1 (5 bases). Per germline, CDR1 MNHEY and CDR2 SVGAGI. CDR3 size: 16 residues. V was cut by 0 bases and J by 3 bases, with 12 bases left in between. CDR3 sequence (DNA): TGTGCCAGCAGTTACTCGGGCCAGGGTGGTGGAAACACCATATATTTT. Translated: CASSYSGQGGGNTIYF.

The rearrangement uses TRBV6-5 and TRBJ2-1, with 8 bases identical to TRBD2. From germline, CDR1 is MNHEY and CDR2 SVGAGI. The junction had 5 bases not matched to a gene; V was cut back by 0 bases and J by 1 base. There are 17 residues in the CDR3. The chain's CDR3 is CASSYSSGIGSYNEQFF. In nucleotides, the CDR3 is TGTGCCAGCAGTTACTCTAGCGGGATAGGTTCCTACAATGAGCAGTTCTTC.

The chain carries TRBV7-3 and TRBJ2-7; 9 nucleotides align to TRBD1. The CDR3 has 13 residues. Per germline, CDR1 SGHTA and CDR2 FQGTGA. Trimming cost V 2 bases and J 8 bases; bases outside gene matches: 4. CDR3 amino acids: CASSLVTGGQQYF. CDR3 sequence (DNA): TGTGCCAGCAGCTTAGTCACAGGGGGCCAGCAGTACTTC.

This chain connects TRBV5-1 to TRBJ1-4; D gene ambiguous. The CDR3 has 13 amino acids. Germline V gene data show CDR1 as SGHRS and CDR2 as YFSETQ. Trimming pared 3 bases from V and 6 bases from J, leaving 9 bases between. This CDR3 is CASSSEFHEKLFF. CDR3 in DNA: TGCGCCAGCAGCTCGGAGTTTCATGAAAAACTGTTTTTT.

This rearrangement joins TRBV20-1 to TRBJ1-1; a weak D match, TRBD1 (5 bases). The CDR3 is 15 residues long. V gave up 5 bases and J gave up 1 base, with 17 bases separating them. Germline V lookup: CDR1 DFQATT, CDR2 SNEGSKA (reference sequence). The CDR3 here is CSALRQGTPNTEAFF. CDR3 DNA: TGCAGTGCTCTGCGCCAGGGTACCCCGAACACTGAAGCTTTCTTT.

This clonotype was seen a handful of times. J is TRBJ2-1 and V is TRBV20-1; TRBD2 agrees at 13 bases. The V segment lost 5 bases and the J segment 9 bases; nucleotides outside the gene matches: 7. The V gene's germline CDR1 is DFQATT and CDR2 SNEGSKA (reference sequence). The CDR3 is 14 residues long. The CDR3 region is CSAPTSGGASEQFF. Written as DNA, the CDR3 is TGCAGTGCTCCTACTAGCGGGGGGGCCAGTGAGCAGTTCTTC.

V usage is TRBV24-1 and J usage is TRBJ2-5; D is perhaps TRBD2 (5 bases). This CDR3 spans 13 amino acids. Germline values: CDR1 KGHDR, CDR2 SFDVKD. Trimming removed 7 bases from V and 1 base from J, with 9 bases in between. The CDR3: CATRDFAQETQYF. CDR3 sequence (DNA): TGTGCCACCAGGGACTTTGCCCAAGAGACCCAGTACTTC.

The chain combines TRBV11-2 with TRBJ2-3; D not resolved. The CDR3 loop spans 15 amino acids. Germline values: CDR1 SGHAT, CDR2 FQNNGV. V lost 6 bases and J lost 1, with 14 bases in between. The CDR3: CASRTQLKRTDTQYF. The CDR3 DNA is TGTGCCAGCAGGACACAGCTTAAGCGCACAGATACGCAGTATTTT.

The genes are TRBV7-8 and TRBJ1-1, with unresolved D. V was shortened by 0 bases and J by 8 bases, with 13 bases between the two germline ends. The CDR3 totals 14 residues. CDR1 is SGHVS and CDR2 is FQNEAQ in the germline V gene. CDR3 amino acids: CASSLAGMSGEAFF. CDR3 coding DNA: TGTGCCAGCAGCTTAGCAGGGATGTCTGGCGAAGCTTTCTTT.

This clonotype came up a few times. The chain has TRBV19 and TRBJ2-7; weak D call: TRBD2 (5 bases). Trimming left V 2 bases short and J 0 bases short, with 8 bases between. The CDR3 is made up of 14 amino acids. CDR1 and CDR2 from the germline V gene are LNHDA and SQIVND (reference sequence). The CDR3 loop is CASSISEDSYEQYF. As DNA, the CDR3 is TGTGCCAGTAGTATATCGGAGGACTCCTACGAGCAGTACTTC.

V and J are TRBV28 and TRBJ1-2; the D is unclear. Germline CDR1 is MDHEN and CDR2 is SYDVKM. There are 11 residues in the CDR3. V lost 3 bases to trimming and J lost 7 bases, with 6 bases between them. Here the CDR3 DNA reads TGTGCCAGCAGTTTGTCGACTGGCTACACCTTC. It translates to CASSLSTGYTF.

This clonotype showed up just a few times. The chain carries TRBV5-5 and TRBJ1-2; D possibly corresponds to TRBD1 (6 bases). There are 15 residues in the CDR3. CDR1 SGHKS and CDR2 YYEKEE come from the germline V gene (reference sequence). V lost 4 bases, J lost 0 bases, and 13 bases lay in between. The CDR3 reads CASSPGDNTNYGYTF. The CDR3 DNA follows: TGTGCCAGCAGCCCGGGGGACAACACTAACTATGGCTACACCTTC.

The chain employs TRBV28 and TRBJ2-7, with no clear D. Germline assignment: CDR1 MDHEN and CDR2 SYDVKM. The CDR3 has 15 residues. V lost 3 bases to trimming and J lost 3 bases, with 15 bases between them. In DNA form, the CDR3 reads TGTGCCAGCAGTTTTAAGGCTTTAACGGACTACGAGCAGTACTTC. This encodes CASSFKALTDYEQYF.